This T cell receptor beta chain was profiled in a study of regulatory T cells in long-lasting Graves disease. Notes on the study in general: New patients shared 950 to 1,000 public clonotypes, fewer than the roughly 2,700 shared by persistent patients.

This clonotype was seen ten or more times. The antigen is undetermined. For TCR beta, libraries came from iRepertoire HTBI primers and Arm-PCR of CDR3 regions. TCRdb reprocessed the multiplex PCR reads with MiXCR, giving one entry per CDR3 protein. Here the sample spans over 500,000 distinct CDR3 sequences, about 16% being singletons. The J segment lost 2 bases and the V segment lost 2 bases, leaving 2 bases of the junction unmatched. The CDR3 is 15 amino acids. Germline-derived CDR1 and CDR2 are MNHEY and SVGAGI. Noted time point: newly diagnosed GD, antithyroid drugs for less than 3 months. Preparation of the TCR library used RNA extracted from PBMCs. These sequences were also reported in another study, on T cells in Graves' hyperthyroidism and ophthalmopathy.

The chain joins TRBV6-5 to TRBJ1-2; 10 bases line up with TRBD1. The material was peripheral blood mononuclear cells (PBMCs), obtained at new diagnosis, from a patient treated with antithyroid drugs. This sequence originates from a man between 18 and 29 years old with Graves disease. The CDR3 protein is CASSYTTGGNYGYTF. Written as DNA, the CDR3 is TGTGCCAGCAGTTACACGACAGGGGGCAACTATGGCTACACCTTC.